Presented here are 7 T cell receptor beta chains from one specimen sequenced in a study of CD8 T cells in ankylosing spondylitis. Whole-study results and caveats: Blood of patients with ankylosing spondylitis appeared to be characterized by a TCR beta motif of about eight highly homologous variants.

These receptors' targets are unknown. TCRdb used MiXCR to reprocess the 5' RACE reads, holding one entry per CDR3 protein. The sample lists 700,000 to 850,000 distinct CDR3 sequences, 12% occurring once. The sequencing sample was made of blood, either unsorted or a sorted T cell fraction (not recorded which). The receptors stem from a male donor with ankylosing spondylitis.

This rearrangement joins TRBV12-3 or TRBV12-4 to TRBJ2-1; D may be TRBD2 (5 bases). V was pared by 6 bases and J by 5 bases, with 14 bases between. The CDR3 totals 14 residues. CDR3 residues: CASRERRLDNEQFF. As DNA, the CDR3 is TGTGCCAGCAGAGAGCGGAGACTGGACAATGAGCAGTTCTTC.

This clonotype was seen many times. The rearrangement links TRBV12-3 or TRBV12-4 to TRBJ2-7; 7 bases are shared with TRBD1. Trimming cost V 5 bases and J 2 bases; bases outside gene matches: 6. This CDR3 has 14 residues. CDR3 in DNA: TGTGCCAGCAGTAAACGACAGGGTACCTACGAGCAGTACTTC. Protein: CASSKRQGTYEQYF.

The table lists this clonotype with a few counts. The chain uses TRBV15 and TRBJ2-1; possible D gene TRBD2, 6 bases. The CDR3 has 18 amino acids. The V end lost 0 bases, the J end lost 3 bases, and 18 bases lay between the germline ends. Germline V lookup: CDR1 LNHNV, CDR2 YYDKDF (reference sequence). In DNA form, the CDR3 reads TGTGCCACCAGCAGAGATTTGGGGCTAGCGAGGGGCTACAATGAGCAGTTCTTC. Translated, it gives CATSRDLGLARGYNEQFF.

This chain uses TRBV20-1 with TRBJ2-4, with D maybe TRBD1 (6 bases). Germline V lookup: CDR1 DFQATT, CDR2 SNEGSKA (reference sequence). Trimming cost V 6 bases and J 0 bases, with 15 bases left between them. The CDR3 is 15 residues long. CDR3: CSAPNRVLAKNIQYF. CDR3 DNA sequence: TGCAGTGCCCCAAACAGGGTACTAGCCAAAAACATTCAGTACTTC.

This clonotype was counted between two and nine times. The chain joins TRBV4-3 to TRBJ1-2, with no clear D. The CDR3 loop spans 15 amino acids. Germline loops: CDR1 LGHNA, CDR2 YSLEER. V dropped 3 bases and J dropped 4 bases, with 15 bases sitting between them. This chain's CDR3 is CASSHPGVLSYGYTF. CDR3 DNA: TGCGCCAGCAGCCATCCTGGAGTACTATCCTATGGCTACACCTTC.

CDR3: CSATMNRGNPDTQYF. CDR3 bases: TGCAGTGCTACTATGAACAGGGGGAATCCAGATACGCAGTATTTT. This rearrangement joins TRBV20-1 to TRBJ2-3; 8 bases map to TRBD1. Germline assignment: CDR1 DFQATT and CDR2 SNEGSKA (reference sequence). This CDR3 is 15 amino acids long. The ends lost 4 bases at V and 4 bases at J; junction bases unmatched: 10.

This rearrangement joins TRBV10-3 to TRBJ2-5, with 8 bases aligning to TRBD2. Germline assignment: CDR1 ENHRY and CDR2 SYGVKD. The ends lost 0 bases at V and 5 bases at J; junction bases unmatched: 8. The CDR3 runs to 16 residues. This CDR3 is CAISESRTSGAETQYF. CDR3 bases: TGTGCCATCAGTGAGTCTCGTACTAGCGGAGCGGAGACCCAGTACTTC.